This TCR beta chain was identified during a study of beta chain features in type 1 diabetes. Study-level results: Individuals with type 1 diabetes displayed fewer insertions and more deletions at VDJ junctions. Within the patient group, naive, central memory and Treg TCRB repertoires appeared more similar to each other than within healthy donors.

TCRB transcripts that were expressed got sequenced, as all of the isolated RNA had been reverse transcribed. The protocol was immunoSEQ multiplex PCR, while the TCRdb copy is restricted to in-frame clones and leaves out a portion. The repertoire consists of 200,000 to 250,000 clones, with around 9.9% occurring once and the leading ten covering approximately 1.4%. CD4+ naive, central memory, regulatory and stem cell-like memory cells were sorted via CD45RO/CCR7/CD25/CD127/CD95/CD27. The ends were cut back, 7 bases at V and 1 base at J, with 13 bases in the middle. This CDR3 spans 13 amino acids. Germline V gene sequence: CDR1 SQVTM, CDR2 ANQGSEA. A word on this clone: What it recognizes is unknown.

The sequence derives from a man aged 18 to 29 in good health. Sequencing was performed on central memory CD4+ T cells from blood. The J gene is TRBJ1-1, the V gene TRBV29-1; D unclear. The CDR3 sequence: CSAQIWENTEAFF. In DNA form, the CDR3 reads TGCAGCGCCCAAATCTGGGAGAACACTGAAGCTTTCTTT.